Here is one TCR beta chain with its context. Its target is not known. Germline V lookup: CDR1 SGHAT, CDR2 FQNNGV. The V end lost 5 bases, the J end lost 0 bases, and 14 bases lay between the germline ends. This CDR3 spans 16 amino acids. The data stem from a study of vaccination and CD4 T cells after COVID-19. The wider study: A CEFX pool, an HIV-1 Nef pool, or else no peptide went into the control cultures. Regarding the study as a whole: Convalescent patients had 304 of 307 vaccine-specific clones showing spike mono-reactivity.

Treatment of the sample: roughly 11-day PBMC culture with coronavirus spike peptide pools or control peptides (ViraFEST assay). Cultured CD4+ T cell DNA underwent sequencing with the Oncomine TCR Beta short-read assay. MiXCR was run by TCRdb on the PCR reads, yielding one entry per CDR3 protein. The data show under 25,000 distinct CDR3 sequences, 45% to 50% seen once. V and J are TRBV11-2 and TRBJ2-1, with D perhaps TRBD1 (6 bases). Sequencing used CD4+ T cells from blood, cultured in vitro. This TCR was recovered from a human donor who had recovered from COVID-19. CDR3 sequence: CASSPRADSSYNEQFF. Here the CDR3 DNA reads TGTGCCAGCAGCCCGAGAGCGGACAGCTCCTACAATGAGCAGTTCTTC.